The 17 T cell receptor beta chains below all came from one sample that was sequenced in a study of blood T cell repertoires in COVID-19. Using immunoSEQ multiplex PCR, the repertoire was profiled, and TCRdb retains in-frame clones only, with some absent. Of just over 200,000 clones in the sample, around 80% are singletons; the top ten hold 4.5% to 7%. Sequencing input: peripheral blood. The receptor source for this set is a woman in her 70s with acute or convalescent COVID-19.

This clone occurred a few times. The chain joins TRBV18 to TRBJ1-1; possible D gene TRBD1, 5 bases. The CDR3 totals 15 residues. The ends were cut back, 0 bases at V and 6 bases at J, with 14 bases in the middle. In germline, CDR1 is KGHSH, CDR2 LQKENI. The CDR3 nucleotides are TGTGCCAGCTCACCACCGGGACTCCGAAGGGCTGAAGCTTTCTTT. It specifies CASSPPGLRRAEAFF. The variable domain in full, completed from reference TRBV18 and TRBJ1-1, reads NAGVMQNPRHLVRRRGQEARLRCSPMKGHSHVYWYRQLPEEGLKFMVYLQKENIIDESGMPKERFSAEFPKEGPSILRIQQVVRGDSAAYFCASSPPGLRRAEAFFGQGTRLTVV.

This clone was seen more than once but under ten times. The genes are TRBV24-1 and TRBJ2-2; 13 bases fit TRBD2. The CDR3 has 16 amino acids. V was clipped by 4 bases and J by 4 bases; unmatched bases: 2. In germline, CDR1 is KGHDR, CDR2 SFDVKD. The CDR3 nucleotides read TGTGCCACCAGTGAGGGACTAGCGGGACCCACCGGGGAGCTGTTTTTT. Translation gives CATSEGLAGPTGELFF.

V usage is TRBV18 and J usage is TRBJ1-3; TRBD1 aligns across 8 bases. The CDR3 extends over 16 amino acids. CDR1 is KGHSH and CDR2 is LQKENI in the germline V gene. The J segment lost 0 bases and the V segment lost 3 bases, leaving 4 bases of the junction unmatched. The CDR3 DNA follows: TGTGCCAGCTCACCGGACAGGGCTTCCTCTGGAAACACCATATATTTT. As protein: CASSPDRASSGNTIYF.

This chain connects TRBV10-3 to TRBJ2-1, with 11 nucleotides matching TRBD2. V dropped 5 bases and J dropped 4; count of bases not matched to a gene: 7. The CDR3 has 16 residues. Germline CDR1 and CDR2: ENHRY and SYGVKD. CDR3 DNA: TGTGCCATCAGTTTCTCAACTAGCGGGAGTTACAATGAGCAGTTCTTC. It encodes CAISFSTSGSYNEQFF.

The chain couples TRBV5-1 to TRBJ2-7, with TRBD2 matching over 9 bases. Trimming removed 5 bases from V and 3 bases from J; junction bases left unmatched: 9. The germline V gene has CDR1 SGHRS and CDR2 YFSETQ. The CDR3 contains 15 residues. The DNA of the CDR3 is TGCGCCAGCAGGTTTACTAGCGGGCAAAACTACGAGCAGTACTTC. Its protein is CASRFTSGQNYEQYF.

This chain joins TRBV27 and TRBJ2-3; 10 bases fit TRBD2. V gave up 5 bases and J gave up 5 bases; unmatched junction bases: 7. This CDR3 has 15 amino acids. In germline, CDR1 is MNHEY, CDR2 SMNVEV (reference sequence). CDR3: CASSPLAGAVDTQYF. Written as DNA, the CDR3 is TGTGCCAGCAGTCCCCTAGCGGGAGCCGTAGATACGCAGTATTTT.

V and J are TRBV20-1 and TRBJ2-5; maybe TRBD2 (6 bases). The germline V and J ends were trimmed by 3 bases and 1 base, with 9 bases remaining between them. CDR1 and CDR2 (germline): DFQATT, SNEGSKA (reference sequence). The CDR3 length is 13 residues. The CDR3 sequence: CSASFGSQETQYF. In DNA form, the CDR3 reads TGCAGTGCTAGTTTCGGGAGCCAAGAGACCCAGTACTTC.

The chain employs TRBV5-1 and TRBJ2-5; TRBD2 aligns across 8 bases. The CDR3 totals 16 residues. The V gene's germline CDR1 is SGHRS and CDR2 YFSETQ. J was trimmed by 2 bases and V by 0 bases; bases with no gene match: 6. The CDR3 DNA sequence: TGCGCCAGCAGCTTGGGGAGTAGCGGGAATCAAGAGACCCAGTACTTC. Protein: CASSLGSSGNQETQYF.

This clone was recorded a few times. The chain is built from TRBV19 and TRBJ2-4; 7 bases agree with TRBD2. V was pared by 5 bases and J by 8 bases, with 9 bases of the junction left unmatched. This CDR3 has 14 amino acids. CDR1 and CDR2 from the germline V gene are LNHDA and SQIVND (reference sequence). The CDR3 DNA follows: TGTGCCAGTAGTGAAAGGGCAGGGAGGGACATTCAGTACTTC. It yields the protein CASSERAGRDIQYF.

The chain links TRBV15 to TRBJ2-5; tentative D call: TRBD2 (6 bases). The CDR3 covers 13 residues. The V end was cut by 3 bases, the J end by 3 bases, with 8 bases between. The germline CDR1 and CDR2 sequences are LNHNV and YYDKDF (reference sequence). The CDR3 nucleotides read TGTGCCACCAGCAGGCGGGATAAAGAGACCCAGTACTTC. This encodes CATSRRDKETQYF.

This chain uses TRBV21-1 with TRBJ1-2; TRBD1 is the table's D call, not checked against the DNA. TRBV21-1 is a documented pseudogene. The CDR3 sequence is 18 residues long. CDR3 sequence: CASSKGESRAGATYGYTF. The CDR3, as DNA: TGTGCCAGCAGCAAAGGCGAAAGTAGGGCAGGGGCGACTTATGGCTACACCTTC.

This chain links TRBV28 with TRBJ1-4, with D possibly matching TRBD1 (5 bases). From germline, CDR1 is MDHEN and CDR2 SYDVKM. CDR3 length equals 16 residues. V lost 6 bases and J 5 bases, leaving 19 bases between the germline ends. The CDR3 coding sequence is TGTGCCAGCAGCGCCCTTTCAGGGAAACCAAATGAAAAACTGTTTTTT. This gives the protein CASSALSGKPNEKLFF.

V is TRBV30 and J is TRBJ2-3; 7 nucleotides match TRBD2. CDR3 length: 14 amino acids. The J segment lost 6 bases and the V segment lost 3 bases, leaving 9 bases of the junction unmatched. Per the germline V gene, CDR1 is GTSNPN and CDR2 is SVGIG (reference sequence). In nucleotides, the CDR3 is TGTGCCTGGAGCGGACTAGTCCACAGTGATACGCAGTATTTT. It encodes CAWSGLVHSDTQYF.

V is TRBV28 and J is TRBJ2-7; D may be TRBD2 (6 bases). Germline V gene data show CDR1 as MDHEN and CDR2 as SYDVKM. This CDR3 spans 17 amino acids. V lost 3 bases to trimming and J lost 0 bases, with 18 bases between them. CDR3 in DNA: TGTGCCAGCAGTTTTCTCCCAGCGGGTAAAAGCTCCTACGAGCAGTACTTC. Amino acids: CASSFLPAGKSSYEQYF.

The J gene is TRBJ2-7, the V gene TRBV7-6; 8 bases line up with TRBD2. J gave up 3 bases and V 4 bases, and 17 bases lay outside the gene matches. Germline V lookup: CDR1 SGHVS, CDR2 FNYEAQ. The CDR3 contains 18 residues. CDR3 loop: CASSSLGGITSGGYEQYF. The CDR3 bases are TGTGCCAGCAGCTCTCTAGGGGGTATTACCAGCGGGGGCTACGAGCAGTACTTC. The full variable domain, rest sourced from reference TRBV7-6 and TRBJ2-7, is GAGVSQSPRYKVTKRGQDVALRCDPISGHVSLYWYRQALGQGPEFLTYFNYEAQQDKSGLPNDRFSAERPEGSISTLTIQRTEQRDSAMYRCASSSLGGITSGGYEQYFGPGTRLTVT.

This clone was counted once. Written as DNA, the CDR3 is TGTGCCAGCAGCTTATTCTGGGGCGTGGTCGCCGAGCAGTACTTC. Residues: CASSLFWGVVAEQYF. This chain links TRBV11-2 with TRBJ2-7; possibly TRBD1 for D (5 bases). This CDR3 is built from 15 residues. V lost 2 bases and J lost 6, with 17 bases in between. In germline, CDR1 is SGHAT, CDR2 FQNNGV.

The gene calls are TRBV10-2 and TRBJ2-7; D ambiguous. The CDR3 totals 14 residues. Germline V lookup: CDR1 WSHSY, CDR2 SAAADI. Trimming left V 2 bases short and J 0 bases short, with 8 bases between. The DNA for the CDR3 is TGCGCCAGCAGTGAGGGCGGCTCCTCCTACGAGCAGTACTTC. This encodes CASSEGGSSYEQYF.